This TCR beta chain was recovered during a study of CXCR3-negative and CXCR3-positive naive CD8 T cells. Study results and limitations: Across naive subsets, surface CD5 expression was comparable, and TCR strength was inferred from properties of the TRB CDR3.

On this clonotype itself: The antigen is not known.

The CDR3 totals 15 residues. Germline CDR1 reads SGHRS; CDR2 reads YFSETQ. Libraries of TRB cDNA were made by 5' RACE and carried UMIs. TCRdb processed the 5' RACE reads again and assigns one entry to each CDR3 protein, with no DNA. The sample table includes roughly 24,000 distinct CDR3 sequences. Sorts that each held a few hundred thousand cells were run in triplicate for every CD8+ T cell subset. The clonotype comes from a human donor in good health. Some clones in this sample may be carry-over from other donors' samples. The sample consisted of naive CXCR3- CD8+ T cells from blood. Subset indicated: CD45RO-CCR7+CD27+CD95- naive CD8+ T cells lacking CXCR3 (TNR3-). This chain uses TRBV5-1 with TRBJ1-1; as DNA is missing, the TRBD1 call by TCRdb cannot be tested. This chain's CDR3 is CASSLITGALEEAFF.